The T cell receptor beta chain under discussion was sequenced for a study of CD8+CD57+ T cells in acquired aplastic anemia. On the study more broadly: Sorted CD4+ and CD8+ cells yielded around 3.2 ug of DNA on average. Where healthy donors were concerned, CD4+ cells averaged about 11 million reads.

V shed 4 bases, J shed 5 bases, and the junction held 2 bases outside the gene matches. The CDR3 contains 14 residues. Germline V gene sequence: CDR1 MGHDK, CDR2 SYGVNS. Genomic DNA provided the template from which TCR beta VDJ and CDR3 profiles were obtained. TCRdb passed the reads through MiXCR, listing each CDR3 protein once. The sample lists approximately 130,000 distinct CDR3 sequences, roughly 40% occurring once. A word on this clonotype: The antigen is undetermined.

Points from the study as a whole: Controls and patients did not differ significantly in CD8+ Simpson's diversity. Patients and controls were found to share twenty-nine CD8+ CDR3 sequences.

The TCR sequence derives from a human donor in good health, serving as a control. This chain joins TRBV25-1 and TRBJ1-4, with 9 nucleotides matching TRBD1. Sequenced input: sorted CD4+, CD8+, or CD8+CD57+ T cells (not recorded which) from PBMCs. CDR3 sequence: CASSAGQGNEKLFF. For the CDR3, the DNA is TGTGCCAGCAGTGCGGGACAGGGCAATGAAAAACTGTTTTTT.